This T cell receptor (beta chain) was sequenced in a study of CD8+ T cells in alopecia areata. About the research overall: Tofacitinib was taken orally by treated patients, and the dose was 5 to 10 mg twice daily. Tofacitinib therapy lasting 6 to 18 months was followed by 6 months off drug. Study results and limitations: Possibly as an HLA-related effect, TCR sharing across patients appeared less clear than in mice.

Trimming cost V 6 bases and J 0 bases, with 6 bases left between them. The CDR3 contains 13 residues. CDR1 SQVTM and CDR2 ANQGSEA come from the germline V gene. cDNA serving as the sequencing template came from extracted, reverse transcribed RNA. The data were produced by immunoSEQ multiplex PCR, yet TCRdb's version contains in-frame clones alone and is incomplete. The sample contains 80,000 to 100,000 clones, around 44% of which appear only once. This clone turned up a few times. What it binds is unknown. From alopecia areata patients, lesional scalp punch biopsies and peripheral blood were collected.

This TCR was recovered from a human donor with alopecia areata. The V call is TRBV29-1, the J call TRBJ2-6; the D gene is possibly TRBD1 (5 bases). The sequenced sample consisted of CD4+ T cells sorted from blood. CDR3 region: CSVDTSGANVLTF. The CDR3 DNA follows: TGCAGCGTGGACACCTCTGGGGCCAACGTCCTGACTTTC.